These 17 T cell receptor beta chains came from one sample sequenced in a study of patients and donors after allogeneic stem cell transplantation. TCRdb re-analysed the RT-PCR reads in MiXCR, keeping a single row per CDR3 protein. The sample lists 190,000 or so distinct CDR3 sequences, around two fifths occurring once. The sequencing input was blood, either unsorted or a sorted T cell fraction (not recorded which). The receptors here all came from a human donor who was either an allogeneic HSCT recipient or a stem cell or donor lymphocyte infusion donor (not recorded which). It is not recorded whose cells these are; they may come from a transplant donor.

The sample holds a few counts of this clonotype. The chain couples TRBV4-1 to TRBJ1-2; 8 bases match TRBD1. Per the germline V gene, CDR1 is MGHRA and CDR2 is YSYEKL. V trimming: 4 bases; J trimming: 5 bases; junction bases outside the gene matches: 9. The CDR3 totals 15 residues. This chain's CDR3 is CASSLDLTGAYGYTF. In nucleotides, the CDR3 is TGCGCCAGCAGCCTAGACCTGACAGGGGCATATGGCTACACCTTC.

The gene calls are TRBV7-8 and TRBJ2-1; weak D call: TRBD1 (6 bases). Germline V gene lookup returns CDR1 SGHVS and CDR2 FQNEAQ. The CDR3 runs 16 residues. Trimming took 3 bases from V and 0 from J, leaving 12 bases between them. The CDR3 DNA follows: TGTGCCAGCAGCTTCCGGGACACCAACTCCTACAATGAGCAGTTCTTC. Translated: CASSFRDTNSYNEQFF.

The chain combines TRBV6-4 with TRBJ2-5; TRBD1 aligns across 7 bases. V lost 5 bases and J lost 1; bases outside the gene matches: 7. CDR3 length equals 15 residues. Germline CDR1 MRHNA, CDR2 SNTAGT. The CDR3 sequence is CASSPLWDSQETQYF. In DNA form, the CDR3 reads TGTGCCAGCAGTCCTCTCTGGGACAGCCAAGAGACCCAGTACTTC.

The gene calls are TRBV27 and TRBJ1-1; possible D gene TRBD1, 5 bases. Germline assignment: CDR1 MNHEY and CDR2 SMNVEV (reference sequence). V lost 6 bases and J lost 0, with 11 bases in between. The CDR3 contains 14 residues. CDR3 in DNA: TGTGCCAGCAGCCCGGACACAATGAACACTGAAGCTTTCTTT. It yields the protein CASSPDTMNTEAFF.

The chain links TRBV12-5 to TRBJ1-5, with D uncertain. V lost 1 base and J lost 4, with 5 bases in between. Germline V gene sequence: CDR1 LGHNT, CDR2 FRNRAP. The CDR3 spans 13 residues. The CDR3 DNA is TGTGCTAGTGGTTTGGGCCTTAATCAGCCCCAGCATTTT. Amino acids: CASGLGLNQPQHF.

The table lists this clonotype with a count of one. This chain joins TRBV6-2 or TRBV6-3 and TRBJ1-6, with 8 bases fitting TRBD1. The CDR3 sequence is 14 residues long. Per germline, CDR1 MNHEY and CDR2 SVGEGT. The V gene end was trimmed by 6 bases and the J gene end by 10 bases; junction bases not matched to a gene: 8. The CDR3 nucleotides read TGTGCCAGCAGCCCCCTCCAGGGGGCCTCACCCCTCCACTTT. Translation gives CASSPLQGASPLHF.

The V call is TRBV12-3 or TRBV12-4, the J call TRBJ1-2; D not certain. The CDR3 covers 15 residues. The V end lost 3 bases, the J end lost 6 bases, and 17 bases lay between the germline ends. The CDR3 DNA sequence: TGTGCCAGCAGTTTTCTGGCCGCCGGGGAAAATGGCTACACCTTC. As protein: CASSFLAAGENGYTF.

J is TRBJ1-1 and V is TRBV7-9, with D possibly being TRBD1 (5 bases). V was shortened by 1 base and J by 3 bases, with 9 bases between the two germline ends. This CDR3 is 14 amino acids long. Germline CDR1 is SEHNR and CDR2 is FQNEAQ (reference sequence). The CDR3: CASSLERGYTEAFF. DNA of the CDR3: TGTGCCAGCAGCTTAGAGCGGGGGTACACTGAAGCTTTCTTT.

V and J are TRBV12-3 or TRBV12-4 and TRBJ1-5; D is perhaps TRBD1 (5 bases). The CDR3 loop spans 13 amino acids. V shed 7 bases and J shed 5 bases, with 12 bases lying between them. The CDR3 DNA reads TGTGCCAGCACCCGGAGGGGTGATCAGCCCCAGCATTTT. Amino acids: CASTRRGDQPQHF.

V and J are TRBV4-1 and TRBJ1-5, with D possibly matching TRBD1 (6 bases). This CDR3 is 17 amino acids long. Trimming stripped 3 bases from V and 4 bases from J, with 19 bases between. Germline CDR1 MGHRA, CDR2 YSYEKL. The CDR3, as DNA: TGCGCCAGCAGCCAGAGACGTATCCGGGGGCCGAATCAGCCCCAGCATTTT. This translates into CASSQRRIRGPNQPQHF.

The chain employs TRBV5-1 and TRBJ1-4, with a possible D match to TRBD1 (6 bases). With 4 bases removed from V and 8 bases from J, the gap between germline ends came to 15 bases. The V gene's germline CDR1 is SGHRS and CDR2 YFSETQ. The CDR3 length is 14 residues. The CDR3 sequence is CASSHREGAEKLFF. Here the CDR3 DNA reads TGCGCCAGCAGCCACAGGGAGGGTGCGGAAAAACTGTTTTTT.

This clonotype showed up just a few times. V is TRBV18 and J is TRBJ1-1; D gene unclear. The CDR3 runs to 14 residues. V gave up 6 bases and J gave up 2 bases, with 13 bases separating them. The germline V gene has CDR1 KGHSH and CDR2 LQKENI. The chain's CDR3 is CASSRRAQNTEAFF. The CDR3, as DNA: TGTGCCAGCTCCCGGAGGGCACAAAACACTGAAGCTTTCTTT.

The chain couples TRBV5-1 to TRBJ2-2; D gene ambiguous. CDR1 is SGHRS and CDR2 is YFSETQ in the germline V gene. The length of the CDR3 is 11 residues. V was trimmed by 4 bases and J by 8 bases, leaving 6 bases between them. CDR3: CASSISGELFF. The CDR3 bases are TGCGCCAGCAGCATTTCTGGGGAGCTGTTTTTT.

In DNA form, the CDR3 reads TGTGCCAGCAGTTCTCTAGCAGGGGGGGAAGCTTTCTTT. Amino acids: CASSSLAGGEAFF. The chain combines TRBV7-9 with TRBJ1-1; 7 positions match TRBD1. CDR3 length: 13 amino acids. V lost 6 bases to trimming and J lost 8 bases; unmatched junction nucleotides: 9. Germline V gene data show CDR1 as SEHNR and CDR2 as FQNEAQ (reference sequence).

V is TRBV4-3 and J is TRBJ2-4; possible D gene TRBD2, 6 bases. CDR1 and CDR2 from the germline V gene are LGHNA and YSLEER. The length of the CDR3 is 17 residues. V lost 3 bases and J lost 3, with 18 bases in between. In DNA, the CDR3 is TGCGCCAGCAGCCATCTAAAAGGATTGGGGGGCAAAAACATTCAGTACTTC. It translates to CASSHLKGLGGKNIQYF.

The V gene is TRBV5-6, the J gene TRBJ1-6; a possible D gene is TRBD1 (6 bases). CDR1 is SGHDT and CDR2 is YYEEEE in the germline V gene. V lost 4 bases, J lost 3 bases, and 14 bases lay in between. This CDR3 is 16 amino acids long. CDR3 bases: TGTGCCAGCAGCCCATCGTGGGGGCTCTATAATTCACCCCTCCACTTT. Encoded protein: CASSPSWGLYNSPLHF.

The V call is TRBV20-1, the J call TRBJ2-7, with 8 bases that match TRBD2. CDR3 size: 15 residues. Germline-derived CDR1 and CDR2 are DFQATT and SNEGSKA (reference sequence). The V gene end was trimmed by 5 bases and the J gene end by 6 bases; junction bases not matched to a gene: 15. The CDR3 protein is CSALGPGLGFSEQYF. In DNA, the CDR3 is TGCAGTGCTCTAGGGCCGGGACTAGGGTTCTCCGAGCAGTACTTC.